Included here is one T cell receptor beta chain sequence, with context. Its antigen is undetermined. These data come from a study of blood T cells in healthy people across ages. Study observations and caveats: Among T cells, TCR beta diversity per million cells dropped roughly linearly as age rose.

Ranging in age from about 6 to 100, the donors were healthy Caucasian individuals from Russia. The authors isolated at least 6 million PBMCs per sample. Samples each had at least 5 micrograms of total RNA extracted. CDR3 length: 15 residues. Germline loops: CDR1 SGHVS, CDR2 FNYEAQ. The V gene lost 1 base and the J gene lost 7 bases, with 16 bases spanning the gap. Together with a sample-barcoded 5' primer, a J-beta primer mix was included in a second PCR lasting about 6 to 11 cycles. TCRdb re-analysed the 5' RACE reads in MiXCR, keeping a single row per CDR3 protein. The table has about 640,000 distinct CDR3 sequences, around 38% seen once.

The rearrangement joins TRBV7-6 to TRBJ1-1; TRBD1 might be the D (6 bases). The sequence was collected from a man older than 75 in good health. The specimen sequenced was blood. The CDR3 DNA sequence: TGTGCCAGCAGCTTAGGGGGCCAGGGGAGAGGTGAAGCTTTCTTT. Its translation: CASSLGGQGRGEAFF.